This is a list of T cell receptor beta chains from one sample in a study of blood T cell repertoires in COVID-19. Only in-frame clones appear in the TCRdb table, and some are missing; sequencing was by immunoSEQ multiplex PCR. The data hold under 200,000 clones, with about 86% observed a single time. The sequenced sample was peripheral blood. These receptors originate from a man aged 50-59 years with active or convalescent COVID-19. CDR3s include the opening cysteine and the closing phenylalanine or tryptophan. Each record gives: J gene, V gene, CDR3 protein.

TRBJ1-2 | TRBV5-1 | CASSLEKALGDGYTF
TRBJ1-6 | TRBV3-1/TRBV3-2 | CASSQTPTGIVSPLHF
TRBJ1-2 | TRBV9 | CASSVWSEGAYGYTF
TRBJ1-1 | TRBV3-1/TRBV3-2 | CASSPTGNTEAFF
TRBJ2-7 | TRBV7-9 | CASSLGGTGGKYEQYF
TRBJ2-1 | TRBV6-5 | CASSYTRGYSYNEQFF
TRBJ1-2 | TRBV4-3 | CASSQDPTGNYGYTF
TRBJ1-4 | TRBV9 | CASSLTQGRNEKLFF
TRBJ1-4 | TRBV5-1 | CASSSFRGTDEKLFF
TRBJ1-3 | TRBV9 | CASSEGTGLRGNTIYF
TRBJ2-5 | TRBV7-9 | CASSREALAGQETQYF
TRBJ1-5 | TRBV18 | CASTPDGGRGINQPQHF
TRBJ2-3 | TRBV7-3 | CASSLTSGQSDTQYF
TRBJ1-4 | TRBV7-2 | CASSLGTGEKLFF
TRBJ2-3 | TRBV19 | CASSIWTGGADTQYF
TRBJ1-2 | TRBV7-2 | CASRVTPDGYTF
TRBJ2-7 | TRBV2 | CASTRLSGVSEQYF
TRBJ2-1 | TRBV27 | CASSLFLGAGAAEQFF
TRBJ2-1 | TRBV7-2 | CASSLSGIDNEQFF
TRBJ2-5 | TRBV9 | CASSVGGIKETQYF
TRBJ2-3 | TRBV3-1/TRBV3-2 | CASSQDSSGSYVNTQYF
TRBJ2-5 | TRBV29-1 | CSYGQGSEETQYF
TRBJ2-7 | TRBV11-3 | CASARERGLKSSYEQYF
TRBJ1-2 | TRBV12-3/TRBV12-4 | CASNLGTQYGYTF
TRBJ2-3 | TRBV12-5 | CASGPGLAGATDTQYF
TRBJ2-1 | TRBV18 | CASSDDRDEQFF
TRBJ2-5 | TRBV5-4 | CASNPPQGAGETQYF
TRBJ2-1 | TRBV20-1 | CSARVEDEQFF